These 20 T cell receptor beta chains were sequenced from one sample in a study of T-cell memory formation after mild COVID-19. Using its own MiXCR run on the 5' RACE reads, TCRdb lists one record per CDR3 protein. The data show 350,000 to 500,000 distinct CDR3 sequences, approximately 18% seen once. The source material was PBMCs or a T cell subset sorted from them (not recorded which). These receptors were obtained from a man younger than 35 who had mild COVID-19 (a few samples of this study predate the infection). Cell type and time point are not known.

This rearrangement joins TRBV12-3 or TRBV12-4 to TRBJ1-5; no firm D call. The CDR3 consists of 13 residues. The germline V and J ends were trimmed by 6 bases and 7 bases, with 13 bases remaining between them. CDR3: CASSFSHEQPQHF. DNA for the CDR3: TGTGCCAGCAGCTTCTCTCACGAGCAGCCCCAGCATTTT.

The chain couples TRBV20-1 to TRBJ2-3, with D possibly matching TRBD2 (7 bases). The germline gives CDR1 DFQATT, CDR2 SNEGSKA (reference sequence). The CDR3 runs to 15 residues. The V end lost 1 base, the J end lost 1 base, and 12 bases lay between the germline ends. CDR3 coding DNA: TGCAGTGCTAGAGTTGGGGGGGCGCGCACAGATACGCAGTATTTT. Protein: CSARVGGARTDTQYF.

This clonotype was found a few times. V gene TRBV20-1 combines with J gene TRBJ2-1, with 13 bases matching TRBD2. The CDR3 is 14 amino acids. The germline gives CDR1 DFQATT, CDR2 SNEGSKA (reference sequence). J lost 7 bases, V lost 4 bases, and 4 bases had no gene match. CDR3 nucleotide sequence: TGCAGTGCTAAGGGACTAGCGGGGAGGAATGAGCAGTTCTTC. Its protein product is CSAKGLAGRNEQFF.

This clonotype has only a few counts. V usage is TRBV7-6 and J usage is TRBJ1-2; D uncertain. The CDR3 spans 12 residues. Trimming took off 4 bases at V and 12 bases at J, with 15 bases between the two ends. Per the germline V gene, CDR1 is SGHVS and CDR2 is FNYEAQ. CDR3 nucleotides: TGTGCCAGCAGCTCCACAGCCGTCCCGCACACCTTC. It codes for CASSSTAVPHTF.

This clonotype was found a few times. The chain joins TRBV5-1 to TRBJ2-1; D not certain. Trimming cost V 0 bases and J 6 bases, with 7 bases left between them. Germline loops: CDR1 SGHRS, CDR2 YFSETQ. The CDR3 extends over 13 amino acids. The CDR3 region is CASSLGALNEQFF. CDR3 DNA: TGCGCCAGCAGCTTGGGGGCCCTCAATGAGCAGTTCTTC.

This chain uses TRBV7-3 with TRBJ1-1; 11 bases map to TRBD1. V was clipped by 4 bases and J by 7 bases; unmatched bases: 5. The germline CDR1 and CDR2 sequences are SGHTA and FQGTGA. CDR3 length: 14 residues. CDR3 in DNA: TGTGCCAGCAGCTCCACCGGGACAGGGGGTGAAGCTTTCTTT. This gives the protein CASSSTGTGGEAFF.

In this sample, this clonotype turned up a few times. The chain links TRBV18 to TRBJ1-1; the D gene is possibly TRBD1 (5 bases). Germline-derived CDR1 and CDR2 are KGHSH and LQKENI. V was clipped by 1 base and J by 6 bases, with 15 bases between them. This CDR3 is built from 15 residues. The DNA for the CDR3 is TGTGCCAGCTCACCACGTGAGGGGTACGGTTCTGAAGCTTTCTTT. Protein: CASSPREGYGSEAFF.

V is TRBV20-1 and J is TRBJ2-7; maybe TRBD1 (7 bases). Trimming stripped 6 bases from V and 4 bases from J, with 16 bases between. The germline CDR1 and CDR2 sequences are DFQATT and SNEGSKA (reference sequence). The CDR3 length is 13 residues. The CDR3 DNA reads as TGCAGTGCCAGGGGGGCTAGTAGTTACGAGCAGTACGTC. The encoded protein is CSARGASSYEQYV.

As DNA, the CDR3 is TGCGCCAGCAGCTCTGGGACGCCGAACAACGAGCAGTACTTC. This gives the protein CASSSGTPNNEQYF. The chain is built from TRBV5-1 and TRBJ2-7; D tentatively fits TRBD1 or TRBD2 (5 bases each). The CDR3 covers 14 residues. CDR1 and CDR2 from the germline V gene are SGHRS and YFSETQ. The V end was cut by 3 bases, the J end by 5 bases, with 15 bases between.

This clonotype appeared a single time. This rearrangement joins TRBV12-3 or TRBV12-4 to TRBJ2-1; 9 bases agree with TRBD2. V was pared by 6 bases and J by 7 bases, with 10 bases of the junction left unmatched. This CDR3 spans 15 amino acids. CDR3 sequence (DNA): TGTGCCAGCAGAGTTAGCGGGAGTCTTACGAATGAGCAGTTCTTC. Amino acid sequence: CASRVSGSLTNEQFF.

The genes are TRBV5-1 and TRBJ1-1; weak D call: TRBD1 (5 bases). The V gene lost 3 bases and the J gene lost 8 bases, with 20 bases spanning the gap. The CDR3 spans 15 residues. The germline V gene encodes CDR1 SGHRS and CDR2 YFSETQ. Here the CDR3 reads CASSSINRGKREAFF. CDR3 DNA sequence: TGCGCCAGCAGCTCTATAAACCGGGGGAAGCGGGAAGCTTTCTTT.

This clonotype was seen a handful of times. J is TRBJ2-5 and V is TRBV10-1, with TRBD2 identical over 8 bases. Losses at the gene ends were 0 bases for V and 3 bases for J; bases not matched to a gene: 3. Germline lookup yields CDR1 WNHNN and CDR2 SYGVQD (reference sequence). The CDR3 extends over 15 amino acids. Here the CDR3 DNA reads TGCGCCAGCAGTGAGTCGGAAGCGGGGGAAGAGACCCAGTACTTC. Translation gives CASSESEAGEETQYF.

This clonotype has just a few counts. V and J are TRBV19 and TRBJ1-2; no firm D call. The germline V gene encodes CDR1 LNHDA and CDR2 SQIVND (reference sequence). Trimming left V 3 bases short and J 0 bases short, with 8 bases between. The CDR3 covers 14 residues. The CDR3 coding sequence is TGTGCCAGTAGTATCCAGGCAACTAACTATGGCTACACCTTC. Encoded protein: CASSIQATNYGYTF.

This clonotype was seen only a few times. The chain is built from TRBV6-5 and TRBJ1-1; no firm D call. CDR3 length: 11 residues. V lost 2 bases to trimming and J lost 5 bases, with 3 bases between them. Looked up from germline, CDR1 is MNHEY and CDR2 is SVGAGI. CDR3 in amino acids: CASSYETEAFF. In DNA, the CDR3 is TGTGCCAGCAGTTACGAAACTGAAGCTTTCTTT.

This clonotype was picked up one time. At one end, the junction sequence differs from germline, possibly due to a read error. The chain joins TRBV4-3 to TRBJ1-2; 7 positions agree with TRBD1. Germline-derived CDR1 and CDR2 are LGHNA and YSLEER. The CDR3 totals 12 residues. The CDR3 DNA sequence: TGCGCCAGCAGCCAGACTCGGGACAGCCGGTTCTTC. Protein product: CASSQTRDSRFF.

This clonotype has only one observation. One end of the junction is discordant with germline, which a read error may explain. The V call is TRBV5-6, the J call TRBJ2-3; D gene uncertain. Germline V gene sequence: CDR1 SGHDT, CDR2 YYEEEE. The CDR3 covers 16 residues. DNA of the CDR3: TGTGCCAGCAGCTTGGGGTTAGTGCAACCCACAGATGCGCAGTATTTT. It is translated as CASSLGLVQPTDAQYF.

This clonotype was seen more than once but under ten times. The V and J genes are TRBV29-1 and TRBJ2-5, with 7 positions matching TRBD2. The trim removed 4 bases at V and 9 bases at J, leaving 11 bases unmatched. The CDR3 consists of 13 residues. Germline V gene data show CDR1 as SQVTM and CDR2 as ANQGSEA. DNA of the CDR3: TGCAGCGTTGGGGACGCCCCCCGGGGGGCCCAGTACTTC. It codes for CSVGDAPRGAQYF.

The chain employs TRBV20-1 and TRBJ2-5; TRBD2 matches 8 bases. Trimming cost V 1 base and J 2 bases; bases outside gene matches: 3. Germline values: CDR1 DFQATT, CDR2 SNEGSKA (reference sequence). This CDR3 is built from 14 residues. This CDR3 reads CSARGTSLQETQYF. The CDR3 nucleotides read TGCAGTGCTAGAGGGACTAGCTTACAAGAGACCCAGTACTTC.

This rearrangement joins TRBV4-1 to TRBJ1-2; D uncertain. The CDR3 spans 16 residues. Germline lookup yields CDR1 MGHRA and CDR2 YSYEKL. Trimming pared 1 base from V and 0 bases from J, leaving 12 bases between. The CDR3 loop is CASSQVRRSTNYGYTF. CDR3 DNA: TGCGCCAGCAGCCAAGTTCGACGGTCGACTAACTATGGCTACACCTTC.

This clonotype was found a few times. The V call is TRBV5-1, the J call TRBJ2-1; D is perhaps TRBD1 (5 bases). The V end lost 6 bases, the J end lost 0 bases, and 10 bases lay between the germline ends. The CDR3 consists of 14 residues. CDR1 SGHRS and CDR2 YFSETQ come from the germline V gene. DNA for the CDR3: TGCGCCAGCACCACGCAGGGCTCCTACAATGAGCAGTTCTTC. Amino acid sequence: CASTTQGSYNEQFF.